The rows below give T cell receptor beta chains drawn from one sample of a study of blood T cell repertoires in COVID-19. Repertoires were generated with immunoSEQ multiplex PCR, while TCRdb's copy carries only in-frame clones and drops some. The repertoire consists of around 82,000 clones, with over 75% occurring once and the leading ten covering 10% to 15%. What was sequenced was peripheral blood. These receptors all stem from a man in his 70s with active or convalescent COVID-19. The CDR3 runs from the conserved cysteine through the conserved F or W. A D gene is named only where the DNA matches it firmly. Only part of the rows carry a size: once, few, many, or a class if the clone is expanded.

TRBJ2-7	-	TRBV7-2	-	TGTGCCAGCAGCTCCCCCCGCAGGGACTACGAGCAGTACTTC	CASSSPRRDYEQYF
TRBJ2-1	-	TRBV7-9	-	TGTGCCAGCAGCTTAATGGACAGCCAGTTCTTC	CASSLMDSQFF
TRBJ2-1	-	TRBV7-3	-	TGTGCCAGCAGCTTTGTAGGGGGTAATGAGCAGTTCTTC	CASSFVGGNEQFF
TRBJ2-4	-	TRBV18	-	TGTGCCAGCTCATACCTTTCCCCAGGGGACGGTGGGGCCAAAAACATTCAGTACTTC	CASSYLSPGDGGAKNIQYF
TRBJ2-1	-	TRBV3-1/TRBV3-2	once	TGTGCCAGCAGCCCGGGTAGAGTCAATGAGCAGTTCTTC	CASSPGRVNEQFF
TRBJ1-6	TRBD1	TRBV6-1	few	TGTGCCAGCAGTGAAATGGACAGGGGATATAATTCACCCCTCCACTTT	CASSEMDRGYNSPLHF
TRBJ1-6	-	TRBV7-2	-	TGTGCCAGCAGCCTGAGACAGTCTTCCACGTCACCCCTCCACTTT	CASSLRQSSTSPLHF
TRBJ2-1	-	TRBV4-1	-	TGCGCCAGCAGCCCCACTGGTAGCTCCTACAATGAGCAGTTCTTC	CASSPTGSSYNEQFF
TRBJ1-1	-	TRBV5-5	few	TGTGCCAGCAGCTCGAAATCGGGCACTGAAGCTTTCTTT	CASSSKSGTEAFF
TRBJ1-2	-	TRBV12-3/TRBV12-4	-	TGTGCCAGCACCCCCGAGGGGGGGAGAGGCTACACCTTC	CASTPEGGRGYTF
TRBJ1-5	TRBD1	TRBV12-3/TRBV12-4	-	TGTGCCAGCAGCCAGCAGGGGGTAGAGCCCCAGCATTTT	CASSQQGVEPQHF
TRBJ1-3	TRBD1	TRBV9	-	TGTGCCAGCAGCTCTGGGACAGGTTTTTCTGGAAACACCATATATTTT	CASSSGTGFSGNTIYF
TRBJ1-3	-	TRBV30	-	TGTGCCTGGAGTACGGGGAACTCTGGAAACACCATATATTTT	CAWSTGNSGNTIYF
TRBJ1-1	-	TRBV27	-	TGTGCCAGCAGTTTAAATGCCGGTTCTGAAGCTTTCTTT	CASSLNAGSEAFF
TRBJ1-5	TRBD1	TRBV19	-	TGTGCCAGTAGTATTACCGGGACAGGGGGTGATCAGCCCCAGCATTTT	CASSITGTGGDQPQHF
TRBJ2-7	-	TRBV11-2	-	TGTGCCAGCAGCTTAGATCCGGAGGCATTTAGCTCCTACGAGCAGTACTTC	CASSLDPEAFSSYEQYF
TRBJ1-4	TRBD1	TRBV5-4	-	TGTGCCAGCAGCCTGAGGGACAGGGAGGGTCAGGAAAAACTGTTTTTT	CASSLRDREGQEKLFF
TRBJ2-2	TRBD1	TRBV2	-	TGTGCCAGCAAGGACAGGACCTACACCGGGGAGCTGTTTTTT	CASKDRTYTGELFF
TRBJ1-3	-	TRBV29-1	few	TGCAGCGTTGAAAAAAGGGGGTTTGGAAACACCATATATTTT	CSVEKRGFGNTIYF
TRBJ2-1	-	TRBV6-2/TRBV6-3	-	TGTGCCAGCAGTTACGTTTTAAATGAGCAGTTCTTC	CASSYVLNEQFF
TRBJ1-4	-	TRBV6-5	-	TGTGCCAGCAGCTACGGGGGGGGATCGGGTGAAAAACTGTTTTTT	CASSYGGGSGEKLFF
TRBJ1-1	-	TRBV7-8	-	TGTGCCAGCAGCTTAGAAGCGAACACTGAAGCTTTCTTT	CASSLEANTEAFF
TRBJ2-1	TRBD2	TRBV19	many	TGTGCCAGTAGTGATAGCGGGGGGGCATGGAATGAGCAGTTCTTC	CASSDSGGAWNEQFF
TRBJ2-2	-	TRBV7-3	-	TGTGCCAGCAGCTTAAGGACTGGGACCGGGGAGCTGTTTTTT	CASSLRTGTGELFF
TRBJ1-5	-	TRBV6-2/TRBV6-3	-	TGTGCCAGCAGTTACCTCTGGACAGTCAATCAGCCCCAGCATTTT	CASSYLWTVNQPQHF
TRBJ2-2	-	TRBV27	-	TGTGCCAGCAGTTTTTCGCCTAGTAACACCGGGGAGCTGTTTTTT	CASSFSPSNTGELFF